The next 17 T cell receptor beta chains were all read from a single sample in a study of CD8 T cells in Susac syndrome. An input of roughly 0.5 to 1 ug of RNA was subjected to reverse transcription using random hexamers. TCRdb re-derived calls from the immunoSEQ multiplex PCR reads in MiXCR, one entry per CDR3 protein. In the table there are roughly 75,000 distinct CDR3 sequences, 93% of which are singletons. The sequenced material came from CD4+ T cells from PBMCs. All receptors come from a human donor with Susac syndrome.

CDR3 amino acids: CSARLTGGGGNTIYF. The CDR3 bases are TGCAGTGCTAGATTGACAGGGGGCGGTGGAAACACCATATATTTT. The rearrangement uses TRBV20-1 and TRBJ1-3, with 10 bases lining up with TRBD1. This CDR3 contains 15 residues. V shed 2 bases, J shed 3 bases, and the junction held 4 bases outside the gene matches. Germline CDR1 and CDR2: DFQATT and SNEGSKA (reference sequence).

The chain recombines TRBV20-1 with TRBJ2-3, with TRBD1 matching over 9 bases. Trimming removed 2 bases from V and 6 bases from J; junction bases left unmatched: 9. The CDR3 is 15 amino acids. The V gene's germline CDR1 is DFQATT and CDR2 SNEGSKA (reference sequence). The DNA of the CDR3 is TGCAGTGCTAGAAGTACTACAGGGGGCGACGATACGCAGTATTTT. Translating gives CSARSTTGGDDTQYF.

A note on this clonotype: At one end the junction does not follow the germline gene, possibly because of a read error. CDR3 nucleotide sequence: TGTGCCAGCAGCTGGATGACTAGCGGAACAGATACGCTGTATTTT. Its protein is CASSWMTSGTDTLYF. V gene TRBV5-4 combines with J gene TRBJ2-3; 9 bases are a match to TRBD2. Germline CDR1 SGHNT, CDR2 YYREEE (reference sequence). The CDR3 covers 15 residues. Full variable domain (outside the CDR3, taken from reference TRBV5-4 and TRBJ2-3): ETGVTQSPTHLIKTRGQQVTLRCSSQSGHNTVSWYQQALGQGPQFIFQYYREEENGRGNFPPRFSGLQFPNYSSELNVNALELDDSALYLCASSWMTSGTDTLYFGPGTRLTVL.

This CDR3 reads CAWSAHRETEAFF. CDR3 in DNA: TGTGCCTGGAGTGCCCACAGGGAGACTGAAGCTTTCTTT. The J gene is TRBJ1-1, the V gene TRBV30, with a possible D match to TRBD1 (6 bases). This CDR3 spans 13 amino acids. V dropped 1 base and J dropped 5 bases, with 11 bases sitting between them. In germline, CDR1 is GTSNPN, CDR2 SVGIG (reference sequence).

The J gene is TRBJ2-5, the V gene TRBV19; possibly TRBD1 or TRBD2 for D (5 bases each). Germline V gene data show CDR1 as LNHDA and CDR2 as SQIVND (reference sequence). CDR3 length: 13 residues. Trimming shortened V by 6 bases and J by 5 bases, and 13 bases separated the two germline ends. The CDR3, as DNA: TGTGCCAGTAGACTCGGGACGGGGGAGACCCAGTACTTC. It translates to CASRLGTGETQYF. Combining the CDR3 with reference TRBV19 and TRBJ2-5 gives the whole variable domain DGGITQSPKYLFRKEGQNVTLSCEQNLNHDAMYWYRQDPGQGLRLIYYSQIVNDFQKGDIAEGYSVSREKKESFPLTVTSAQKNPTAFYLCASRLGTGETQYFGPGTRLLVL.

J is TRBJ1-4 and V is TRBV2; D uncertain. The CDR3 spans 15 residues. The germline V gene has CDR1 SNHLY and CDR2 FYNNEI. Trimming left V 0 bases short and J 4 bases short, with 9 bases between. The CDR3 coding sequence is TGTGCCAGCAGTGAAGCCGGCCCTAGTAATGAAAAACTGTTTTTT. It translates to CASSEAGPSNEKLFF.

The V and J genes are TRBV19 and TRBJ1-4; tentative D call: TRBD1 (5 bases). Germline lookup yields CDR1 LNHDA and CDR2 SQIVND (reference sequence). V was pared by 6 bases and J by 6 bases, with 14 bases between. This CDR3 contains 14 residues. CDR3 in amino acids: CASRSTGRDEKLFF. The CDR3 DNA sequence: TGTGCCAGTAGATCGACGGGGCGGGATGAAAAACTGTTTTTT.

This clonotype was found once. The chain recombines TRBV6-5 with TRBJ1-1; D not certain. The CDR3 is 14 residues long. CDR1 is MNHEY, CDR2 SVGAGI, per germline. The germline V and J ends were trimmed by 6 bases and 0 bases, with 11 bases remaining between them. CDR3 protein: CASSPLEMNTEAFF. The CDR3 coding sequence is TGTGCCAGCAGCCCCCTCGAAATGAACACTGAAGCTTTCTTT.

The CDR3 nucleotides are TGTGCCAGCAGGAGAGGAGCGCCCCAGCATTTT. Translation: CASRRGAPQHF. This sequence joins TRBV2 and TRBJ1-5, with unresolved D. This CDR3 contains 11 residues. CDR1 and CDR2 from the germline V gene are SNHLY and FYNNEI. V was cut by 6 bases and J by 9 bases, with 9 bases left in between.

The CDR3 sequence is CASSLRQGPYTF. As DNA, the CDR3 is TGTGCCAGCAGTCTTAGACAGGGGCCCTACACCTTC. The rearrangement joins TRBV6-5 to TRBJ1-2; TRBD1 matches 8 bases. The CDR3 consists of 12 residues. Trimming removed 5 bases from V and 10 bases from J; junction bases left unmatched: 6. CDR1 is MNHEY, CDR2 SVGAGI, per germline.

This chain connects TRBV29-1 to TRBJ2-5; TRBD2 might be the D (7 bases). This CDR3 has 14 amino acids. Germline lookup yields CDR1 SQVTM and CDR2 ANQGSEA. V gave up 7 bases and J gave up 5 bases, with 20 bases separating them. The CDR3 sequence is CSGGGGQPHETQYF. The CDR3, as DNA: TGCAGCGGGGGGGGAGGACAGCCTCACGAGACCCAGTACTTC.

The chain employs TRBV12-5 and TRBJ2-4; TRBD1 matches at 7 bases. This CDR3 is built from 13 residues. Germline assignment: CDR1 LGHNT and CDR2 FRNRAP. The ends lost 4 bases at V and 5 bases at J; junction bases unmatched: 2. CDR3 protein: CASGSGTENIQYF. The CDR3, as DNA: TGTGCTAGTGGTTCGGGGACAGAAAACATTCAGTACTTC. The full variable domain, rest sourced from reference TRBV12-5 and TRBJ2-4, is DARVTQTPRHKVTEMGQEVTMRCQPILGHNTVFWYRQTMMQGLELLAYFRNRAPLDDSGMPKDRFSAEMPDATLATLKIQPSEPRDSAVYFCASGSGTENIQYFGAGTRLSVL.

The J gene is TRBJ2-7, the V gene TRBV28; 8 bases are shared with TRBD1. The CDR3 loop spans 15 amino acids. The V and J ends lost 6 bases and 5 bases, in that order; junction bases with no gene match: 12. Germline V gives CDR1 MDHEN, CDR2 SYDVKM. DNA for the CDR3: TGTGCCAGCAGGCGACCCGGGACAGGTGGCCACGAGCAGTACTTC. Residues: CASRRPGTGGHEQYF.

The CDR3 here is CASSHIAEQYF. Written as DNA, the CDR3 is TGTGCCAGCAGCCACATAGCCGAGCAGTACTTC. This chain joins TRBV25-1 and TRBJ2-7; unclear D gene. Germline values: CDR1 MGHDK, CDR2 SYGVNS. V was pared by 6 bases and J by 6 bases, with 9 bases between. This CDR3 region has 11 residues.

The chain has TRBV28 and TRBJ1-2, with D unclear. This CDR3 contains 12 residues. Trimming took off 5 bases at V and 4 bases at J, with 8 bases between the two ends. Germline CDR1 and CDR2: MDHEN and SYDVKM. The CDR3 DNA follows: TGTGCCAGCAGTCGATACAGCTATGGCTACACCTTC. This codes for CASSRYSYGYTF.

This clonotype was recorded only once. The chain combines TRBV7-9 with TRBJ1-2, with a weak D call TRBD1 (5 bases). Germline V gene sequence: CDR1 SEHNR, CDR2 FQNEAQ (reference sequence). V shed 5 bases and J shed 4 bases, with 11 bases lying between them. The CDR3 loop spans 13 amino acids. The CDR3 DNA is TGTGCCAGCAGCCCGAGGGACTTCTATGGCTACACCTTC. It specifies CASSPRDFYGYTF.

The CDR3 nucleotides read TGTGCCAGCTCACCGGGCGGATACACAGATACGCAGTATTTT. Encoded protein: CASSPGGYTDTQYF. The rearrangement links TRBV18 to TRBJ2-3, with unresolved D. Germline V gene sequence: CDR1 KGHSH, CDR2 LQKENI. V dropped 3 bases and J dropped 2 bases, with 9 bases sitting between them. This CDR3 has 14 amino acids. Variable domain in full (rest from reference TRBV18 and TRBJ2-3): NAGVMQNPRHLVRRRGQEARLRCSPMKGHSHVYWYRQLPEEGLKFMVYLQKENIIDESGMPKERFSAEFPKEGPSILRIQQVVRGDSAAYFCASSPGGYTDTQYFGPGTRLTVL.